This TCR beta chain emerged from a study of control samples from healthy donors and cancer patients. Trimming removed 3 bases from V and 1 base from J; junction bases left unmatched: 5. The CDR3 runs 15 residues. Germline values: CDR1 MNHEY, CDR2 SVGAGI. Profiled with immunoSEQ multiplex PCR; TCRdb holds only in-frame clones, not every one. The sample contains some 200,000 clones, 85% to 95% of which appear only once. The sample taken for sequencing was blood. The chain carries TRBV6-5 and TRBJ1-1; 7 bases align to TRBD1. The TCR sequence derives from a man aged 18 to 35 in good health. CDR3 residues: CASSYRGQPNTEAFF. CDR3 coding DNA: TGTGCCAGCAGTTATAGGGGACAGCCGAACACTGAAGCTTTCTTT.